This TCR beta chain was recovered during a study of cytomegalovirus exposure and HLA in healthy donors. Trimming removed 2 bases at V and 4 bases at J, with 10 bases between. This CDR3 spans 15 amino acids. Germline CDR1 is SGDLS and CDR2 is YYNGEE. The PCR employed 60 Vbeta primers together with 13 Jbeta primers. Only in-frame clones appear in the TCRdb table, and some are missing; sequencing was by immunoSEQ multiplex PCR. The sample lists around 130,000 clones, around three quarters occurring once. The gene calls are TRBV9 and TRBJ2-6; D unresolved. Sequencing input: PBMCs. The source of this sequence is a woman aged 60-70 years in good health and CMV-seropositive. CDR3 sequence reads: CASSVPLAGANVLTF. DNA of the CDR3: TGTGCCAGCAGCGTCCCCCTGGCAGGGGCCAACGTCCTGACTTTC.